This TCR beta chain was documented in a study of OX40 agonist ivuxolimab in advanced cancers. Across the study: The patients received ivuxolimab by intravenous route every 2 weeks at 0.01 to 10 mg/kg. General study results and limits: Researchers report that CD8+ T cells had, on average, more expanded clones than CD4+. At 0.1 to 3.0 mg/kg, clonal expansion of CD4+ and CD8+ blood T cells had occurred by week 6. Which antigen the expanded peripheral T cells recognized is unknown.

About this clone itself: As yet, its antigen is unknown.

The protocol was immunoSEQ multiplex PCR, while the TCRdb copy is restricted to in-frame clones and leaves out a portion. The sample yields about 44,000 clones, approximately 91% seen once. CDR1 SGDLS and CDR2 YYNGEE come from the germline V gene. The CDR3 is 16 residues long. V lost 4 bases, J lost 6 bases, and 15 bases stayed unmatched. The TCR comes from an adult with an advanced solid tumor such as melanoma, head and neck, liver or kidney cancer. The V and J genes are TRBV9 and TRBJ2-7, with TRBD1 matching over 8 bases. This specimen was CD4+ or CD8+ T cells sorted from blood, taken in a trial of the OX40 agonist ivuxolimab. This CDR3 reads CASSPGGGGPFGEQYF. The DNA of the CDR3 is TGTGCCAGCAGCCCAGGGGGCGGAGGGCCCTTCGGCGAGCAGTACTTC.